Listed below are T cell receptor beta chains from one sample, sequenced in a study of T cells in Graves' hyperthyroidism and ophthalmopathy. TCRdb reprocessed the multiplex PCR reads via MiXCR and lists one record per CDR3 protein. Among about 560,000 distinct CDR3 sequences listed, 16% were seen once. Sequences were obtained from blood. These receptors originate from a woman between 18 and 29 years old with Graves' hyperthyroidism. CDR3s include the opening cysteine and the closing phenylalanine or tryptophan. The D gene is left open where the match is weak. Rows may omit the clone size; those that give it use once, few, many or a size class.

CDR3nt | CDR3aa | j_gene | len | d_gene | abundance | v_gene
TGTGCCAGTAGTGGGCTAGCGGGAGCTCAGTACTTC | CASSGLAGAQYF | TRBJ2-5 | 12 | TRBD2 | NA | TRBV19
TGTGCCAGCAGCTTAGGAGAGCGGTACGAGCAGTTCTTC | CASSLGERYEQFF | TRBJ2-1 | 13 | NA | few | TRBV7-8
TGTGCCAGCAGCTGGGGTCCAGTTAACACTGAAGCTTTCTTT | CASSWGPVNTEAFF | TRBJ1-1 | 14 | NA | many | TRBV5-8
TGTGCCAGCAGCTTCCGGGGCACCACAGATACGCAGTATTTT | CASSFRGTTDTQYF | TRBJ2-3 | 14 | NA | NA | TRBV7-2
TGTGCCAGCAATCAGGACAGGACTAATGAAAAACTGTTTTTT | CASNQDRTNEKLFF | TRBJ1-4 | 14 | TRBD1 | few | TRBV6-1
TGTGCCAGCAGCCAAGAGGGGGTTTTGGGCACTGAAGCTTTCTTT | CASSQEGVLGTEAFF | TRBJ1-1 | 15 | NA | many | TRBV3-1
TGTGCCAGCAGCTTATATGGAGGGATACGGGGGAGGCATTTT | CASSLYGGIRGRHF | TRBJ1-5 | 14 | NA | few | TRBV11-2
TGTGCCAGCAGCTTAGCCGGGGGGCTTATTCAAGAGACCCAGTACTTC | CASSLAGGLIQETQYF | TRBJ2-5 | 16 | NA | many | TRBV7-2
TGCAGTGCTAGCGCAGGGAACTATGGCTACACCTTC | CSASAGNYGYTF | TRBJ1-2 | 12 | NA | many | TRBV20-1
TGTGCCAGCAGCTCCACTAAGGATACGCAGTATTTT | CASSSTKDTQYF | TRBJ2-3 | 12 | NA | many | TRBV7-9
TGTGCCAGCAGTTTAGAAATATCGAGGCAACTGAACACTGAAGCTTTCTTT | CASSLEISRQLNTEAFF | TRBJ1-1 | 17 | NA | NA | TRBV12-3/TRBV12-4
TGTGCCAGCAGCCTTTGGTGGGGGCTCGAGCAGTTCTTC | CASSLWWGLEQFF | TRBJ2-1 | 13 | NA | many | TRBV3-1
TGTGCCAGTTCGGGGGGCGTTGGAAATCAGCCCCAGCATTTT | CASSGGVGNQPQHF | TRBJ1-5 | 14 | NA | many | TRBV6-1
TGTGCCAGCAGTGAGATGTCGGATGCCTCCTACGAGCAGTACTTC | CASSEMSDASYEQYF | TRBJ2-7 | 15 | NA | NA | TRBV25-1
TGTGCCAGCACCCTAGCGGGGGGGAGGGCCGGGGAGCTGTTTTTT | CASTLAGGRAGELFF | TRBJ2-2 | 15 | TRBD2 | few | TRBV12-3/TRBV12-4
TGTGCCAGCCACCAAGGAACTAGCGGGAGCTACAATGAGCAGTTCTTC | CASHQGTSGSYNEQFF | TRBJ2-1 | 16 | TRBD2 | NA | TRBV4-2
TGCAGTGCTAGACCCCCCGTCGCAGGTGCCTTTAGCAATCAGCCCCAGCATTTT | CSARPPVAGAFSNQPQHF | TRBJ1-5 | 18 | NA | many | TRBV20-1
TGTGCCAGCAGGTTCCGGGATACTGAAGCTTTCTTT | CASRFRDTEAFF | TRBJ1-1 | 12 | NA | NA | TRBV6-1
TGTGCCAGCAGCTCGGGACAGATACCGAACACTGAAGCTTTCTTT | CASSSGQIPNTEAFF | TRBJ1-1 | 15 | TRBD1 | NA | TRBV9
TGCAGCGTGGTGGCCCCGGGGGCTGGCACAGATACGCAGTATTTT | CSVVAPGAGTDTQYF | TRBJ2-3 | 15 | NA | NA | TRBV29-1
TGCGCCAGCAGCCTAACAACCGGGACTAGCGGTCGCTCCTACAATGAGCAGTTCTTC | CASSLTTGTSGRSYNEQFF | TRBJ2-1 | 19 | TRBD2 | NA | TRBV5-1
TGCGCCAGCAGGGACACTAGCGGGGGGGCCCCCTACGAGCAGTACTTC | CASRDTSGGAPYEQYF | TRBJ2-7 | 16 | TRBD2 | NA | TRBV28
TGTGCCAGCAGTCCGGGACAGCCCTACGAGCAGTACTTC | CASSPGQPYEQYF | TRBJ2-7 | 13 | TRBD1 | many | TRBV3-1
TGTGCCTGGAGTGTGGGGGCAGGCGACACTGAAGCTTTCTTT | CAWSVGAGDTEAFF | TRBJ1-1 | 14 | NA | many | TRBV30
TGTGCCAGCAGCTGGGACAGGGGTGGTGGAAACACCATATATTTT | CASSWDRGGGNTIYF | TRBJ1-3 | 15 | TRBD1 | NA | TRBV7-2
TGCGCCAGCAGCTTGTTCCACGGCCCCTACGAGCAGTACTTC | CASSLFHGPYEQYF | TRBJ2-7 | 14 | NA | NA | TRBV5-1
TGTGCCAGCAGTTACGCATCCACAGGGCCCTATGGCTACACCTTC | CASSYASTGPYGYTF | TRBJ1-2 | 15 | NA | NA | TRBV6-5
TGTGCCAGCAGCTTAAAGGACAGGGGGATCACAGATACGCAGTATTTT | CASSLKDRGITDTQYF | TRBJ2-3 | 16 | TRBD1 | many | TRBV7-8
TGCGCCAGCAGCTTTACTAGCGGGAGGATGCAAGATACGCAGTATTTT | CASSFTSGRMQDTQYF | TRBJ2-3 | 16 | TRBD2 | NA | TRBV5-1
TGCGCCAGCAGCCAAGATGAGCGGACGGGAGAGACTGAAGCTTTCTTT | CASSQDERTGETEAFF | TRBJ1-1 | 16 | NA | many | TRBV4-3
TGTGCCTGGACAGGGGGTTCTACCTACGAGCAGTACTTC | CAWTGGSTYEQYF | TRBJ2-7 | 13 | TRBD1 | NA | TRBV30
TGCGCCAGCAGCCAAGACAGGGGAACCGGGGAGCTGTTTTTT | CASSQDRGTGELFF | TRBJ2-2 | 14 | TRBD1 | NA | TRBV5-1
TGTGCCAGGGAACCAAATTCACCCCTCCACTTT | CAREPNSPLHF | TRBJ1-6 | 11 | NA | many | TRBV7-8
TGTGCCAGCAGTTACTCGATGGCAACGAACACCGGGGAGCTGTTTTTT | CASSYSMATNTGELFF | TRBJ2-2 | 16 | NA | few | TRBV6-2/TRBV6-3
TGTGCCAGCAGTGACTACCCCTTTGAGGACATGGATGAGCAGTTCTTC | CASSDYPFEDMDEQFF | TRBJ2-1 | 16 | NA | few | TRBV6-1
TGCGCCAGCAGAACCGGGACAGCGGGTCGCGAAGCTTTCTTT | CASRTGTAGREAFF | TRBJ1-1 | 14 | TRBD1 | NA | TRBV10-2
TGTGCCAGCAGCTGGACGGGACATGTCTACGAGCAGTACTTC | CASSWTGHVYEQYF | TRBJ2-7 | 14 | NA | NA | TRBV27
TGTGCCAGCAGTGAAGCGATTACAGGGGCCGATACGCAGTATTTT | CASSEAITGADTQYF | TRBJ2-3 | 15 | TRBD1 | few | TRBV12-3/TRBV12-4
TGTACCAGCAGTTGGGCAGGGAAATATCAGCCCCAGCATTTT | CTSSWAGKYQPQHF | TRBJ1-5 | 14 | NA | many | TRBV12-3/TRBV12-4
TGTGCCACCAGTGATTTTAGGGTGGGGGCAGTTTACACAGATACGCAGTATTTT | CATSDFRVGAVYTDTQYF | TRBJ2-3 | 18 | NA | many | TRBV24-1
TGCAGTGCAAGGGTCGAGGAAAATAATTCACCCCTCCACTTT | CSARVEENNSPLHF | TRBJ1-6 | 14 | NA | few | TRBV20-1
TGTGCCACCGAACGCGGGGGTCCGAGGGGCAATCAGCCCCAGCATTTT | CATERGGPRGNQPQHF | TRBJ1-5 | 16 | NA | NA | TRBV6-2/TRBV6-3
TGTGCCACCAGTGCCAGGGACGGCACAGATACGCAGTATTTT | CATSARDGTDTQYF | TRBJ2-3 | 14 | NA | few | TRBV24-1
TGTGCCAGCAGCTCGGGGACGGCCACTCGCACAGATACGCAGTATTTT | CASSSGTATRTDTQYF | TRBJ2-3 | 16 | NA | few | TRBV7-6
TGTGCCACCAGCCGGGGATCCGGCAATCAGCCCCAGCATTTT | CATSRGSGNQPQHF | TRBJ1-5 | 14 | NA | many | TRBV15
TGCAGTGCTTACAGGTTCTACAATGAGCAGTTCTTC | CSAYRFYNEQFF | TRBJ2-1 | 12 | NA | many | TRBV20-1